The present TCR beta chain was sequenced within a study of CD8+CD57+ T cells in acquired aplastic anemia. Study-wide results and caveats: Patients and controls turned out to have 25 to 30 CD8+ CDR3 sequences in common.

For this clonotype: Its antigen remains unidentified.

The CDR3 spans 12 residues. In germline, CDR1 is WSHSY, CDR2 SAAADI. V shed 7 bases and J shed 7 bases, with 14 bases lying between them. Genomic DNA constituted the template upon which TCR beta VDJ and CDR3 profiling was performed. TCRdb reprocessed the reads with MiXCR, giving one entry per CDR3 protein. The sample has fewer than 250,000 distinct CDR3 sequences, around half seen once. The sequencing sample was made of sorted CD4+, CD8+, or CD8+CD57+ T cells (not recorded which) from PBMCs. This rearrangement joins TRBV10-2 to TRBJ2-7; D is perhaps TRBD1 or TRBD2 (5 bases each). The origin of this receptor is a human donor in good health, serving as a control. Here the CDR3 reads CASNAGAGEQYF. The CDR3 bases are TGCGCCAGCAACGCCGGGGCAGGAGAGCAGTACTTC.